This T cell receptor beta chain was documented in a study of T cell responses to AZD1222 COVID-19 vaccine. The germline CDR1 and CDR2 sequences are SGDLS and YYNGEE. V lost 0 bases to trimming and J lost 0 bases, with 10 bases between them. The CDR3 contains 16 residues. About this clone itself: Its antigen remains unknown.

Assay: immunoSEQ multiplex PCR; the TCRdb copy retains only in-frame clones and omits some. The top ten hold under 8.5% of the sample, which has about 97,000 clones, around 89% seen once. The study, taken as a whole, reports: Clonal diversity was possibly underestimated, and the donors were mostly white British, with more females. Baseline seropositivity characterized only a handful of AZD1222 recipients. Vaccination with two AZD1222 doses was followed by a rise in Spike-specific TCR breadth and depth.

The rearrangement uses TRBV9 and TRBJ1-3; D is perhaps TRBD1 (5 bases). This sequence originates from an adult in good health. This specimen was peripheral blood, taken on day 0 of AZD1222 vaccination. CDR3 in DNA: TGTGCCAGCAGCGTAGCTACGGGGACCTCTGGAAACACCATATATTTT. Residues: CASSVATGTSGNTIYF.